These T cell receptor beta chains were read from a single sample in a study of blood T cell repertoires in COVID-19. The method was immunoSEQ multiplex PCR; TCRdb's version includes in-frame clones alone and lacks a portion of them. The sample contains about 98,000 clones, 65% to 90% of which appear only once. The sample taken for sequencing was peripheral blood. The receptors derive from a man between 65 and 79 years old with active or convalescent COVID-19. The CDR3 runs from the conserved cysteine through the conserved F or W. The order of the fields is D gene, V gene, J gene, clone size, CDR3 DNA, CDR3 protein. A D gene is named only where the DNA matches it firmly. Expanded clones are given a class, and other clones once, few, many or no size at all.

NA	TRBV2	TRBJ1-1	few	TGTGCCACATCCGGGACAACCGATTATGAAGCTTTCTTT	CATSGTTDYEAFF
NA	TRBV6-5	TRBJ2-7	NA	TGTGCCAGCAGTTACTCGAGCCGGCCCGGGGAGCAGTACTTC	CASSYSSRPGEQYF
NA	TRBV14	TRBJ1-1	NA	TGTGCCAGCAGCCAACAGGCCCCCTTGAACACTGAAGCTTTCTTT	CASSQQAPLNTEAFF
TRBD1	TRBV6-5	TRBJ2-7	NA	TGTGCCAGCAGTTACGCATACAGGGGGTCCTACGAGCAGTACTTC	CASSYAYRGSYEQYF
TRBD2	TRBV7-9	TRBJ2-7	NA	TGTGCCAGCAGCTTAGCTAGCGGGGTACCCTACGAGCAGTACTTC	CASSLASGVPYEQYF
NA	TRBV12-3/TRBV12-4	TRBJ2-7	few	TGTGCCAGCAAGAGGACAGAATCCTACGAGCAGTACTTC	CASKRTESYEQYF
NA	TRBV6-1	TRBJ1-2	NA	TGTGCCAGCAATGAGGGCGGGGTTCGAAAGCCCACTGGCTACACCTTC	CASNEGGVRKPTGYTF
NA	TRBV6-6	TRBJ2-2	once	TGTGCCAGCAGTTTCGGCCGGGGGACCGGGGAGCTGTTTTTT	CASSFGRGTGELFF
TRBD1	TRBV18	TRBJ1-2	NA	TGTGCCAGCTCACCAGGGACAGGAGCTTATGGCTACACCTTC	CASSPGTGAYGYTF
NA	TRBV4-2	TRBJ1-3	NA	TGTGCCAGCAGCCAAGATAGGAGTAGCTCTGGAAACACCATATATTTT	CASSQDRSSSGNTIYF
TRBD1	TRBV7-6	TRBJ2-7	NA	TGTGCCAGCAGCTTAGCGGGGCAGGGGGACTACGAGCAGTACTTC	CASSLAGQGDYEQYF
NA	TRBV4-2	TRBJ1-1	NA	TGTGCCAGCAGCCAAACTTCCCGGGTTCCAATGAACACTGAAGCTTTCTTT	CASSQTSRVPMNTEAFF
NA	TRBV5-3	TRBJ1-2	NA	TGTGCCAGAAGCTTGAGTCGGGGAAGCCGACGTGGCTACACCTTC	CARSLSRGSRRGYTF
TRBD1	TRBV6-5	TRBJ2-4	NA	TGTGCCATTGGACAGGGTGAAGCCAAAAACATTCAGTACTTC	CAIGQGEAKNIQYF
NA	TRBV6-6	TRBJ2-4	NA	TGTGCCAGCGGGACTCCGCTGTACTTC	CASGTPLYF
NA	TRBV3-1/TRBV3-2	TRBJ1-6	NA	TGTGCCAGCAGCCAACGTGGGGGCAATTCACCCCTCCACTTT	CASSQRGGNSPLHF
TRBD1	TRBV6-1	TRBJ2-7	NA	TGTGCCAGCAGTGACAGGGGGCAGGGTAAGGGCGAGCAGTACTTC	CASSDRGQGKGEQYF
TRBD1	TRBV14	TRBJ2-7	few	TGTGCCAGCAGCCAGGGGGACAGGATACCCTACGAGCAGTACTTC	CASSQGDRIPYEQYF
TRBD1	TRBV6-5	TRBJ1-6	NA	TGTGCCAGCAGTCGCTCGACAGGGCGCGTTTCACCCCTCCACTTT	CASSRSTGRVSPLHF
NA	TRBV28	TRBJ1-2	few	TGTGCCAGCAGTCCCGTCGGGATCTCCTATGGCTACACCTTC	CASSPVGISYGYTF
NA	TRBV19	TRBJ1-1	NA	TGTGCCAGTAGTAACACAGTGAACACTGAAGCTTTCTTT	CASSNTVNTEAFF
NA	TRBV12-3/TRBV12-4	TRBJ2-3	NA	TGTGCCAGCACTCTCTCGCGGGGAGGTACGCAGTATTTT	CASTLSRGGTQYF
NA	TRBV7-9	TRBJ1-4	NA	TGTGCCAGCAGCTCGACAGCCCAAGTGAAAAAACTGTTTTTT	CASSSTAQVKKLFF
NA	TRBV7-9	TRBJ2-7	few	TGTGCCAGCAGCTTAGCCGACTACGGTGACTACGAGCAGTACTTC	CASSLADYGDYEQYF
TRBD1	TRBV19	TRBJ1-1	NA	TGTGCCAGTAGTCTTACAACCGGGACAGGGCTCGAGACTGAAGCTTTCTTT	CASSLTTGTGLETEAFF
TRBD1	TRBV5-1	TRBJ1-6	once	TGCGCCAGCAGCCCTGACACAGGGACAGGGGCTGGGTCACCCCTCCACTTT	CASSPDTGTGAGSPLHF
NA	TRBV11-3	TRBJ2-7	NA	TGTGCCAGCAGCTTTAGAAAGGTCGGGAGAGTTGGGACCCAGCAGTACTTC	CASSFRKVGRVGTQQYF
TRBD2	TRBV7-3	TRBJ2-6	NA	TGTGCCAGCAAGTCTAGCGGGGGTCCCCGCTTAACCTCTGGGGCCAACGTCCTGACTTTC	CASKSSGGPRLTSGANVLTF
NA	TRBV5-4	TRBJ1-4	NA	TGTGCCAGCAGCTTGGCCGGGGGGCCTGAAAAACTGTTTTTT	CASSLAGGPEKLFF
NA	TRBV5-8	TRBJ2-1	NA	TGTGCCAGCAGCTTCCAGGGAAGGGGGTGGGGCCCCAATGAGCAGTTCTTC	CASSFQGRGWGPNEQFF
TRBD1	TRBV6-2/TRBV6-3	TRBJ1-2	NA	TGTGCCAGCAGTAACAGGGGTATCGGTGGGGACGGCTACACCTTC	CASSNRGIGGDGYTF
TRBD1	TRBV7-2	TRBJ2-5	few	TGTGCCAGCAGCCGACAGGGGATGGTGACCCAGTACTTC	CASSRQGMVTQYF
NA	TRBV19	TRBJ2-1	once	TGTGCCAGTAGGCTGAGAAGCTCCTACAATGAGCAGTTCTTC	CASRLRSSYNEQFF
TRBD2	TRBV4-2	TRBJ2-5	NA	TGTGCCAGCAGCCTTAAAGCGGGGGGGGAAGAGACCCAGTACTTC	CASSLKAGGEETQYF
NA	TRBV2	TRBJ2-5	NA	TGTGCCAGCAGCCAAAAGGGGGCGGGGGGCCGAGAGACCCAGTACTTC	CASSQKGAGGRETQYF
TRBD1	TRBV11-2	TRBJ1-4	NA	TGTGCCAGCAGCTGGGGACAGGTTAATGAAAAACTGTTTTTT	CASSWGQVNEKLFF
TRBD1	TRBV5-1	TRBJ1-1	NA	TGCGCCAGCAGCTTTGGGACAGGGAGTCTGAGCACTGAAGCTTTCTTT	CASSFGTGSLSTEAFF